This TCR beta chain was documented in a study of PD-L1 blockade in urothelial cancer. TCRdb keeps only in-frame clones here, not all; method: immunoSEQ multiplex PCR. The table has 40,000 to 45,000 clones, roughly nine tenths seen once. Indicated time point: peripheral blood 6 weeks after treatment start. After removal of 5 bases from V and 8 bases from J, the junction contained 7 bases not matched to a gene. The CDR3 totals 14 residues. Germline-derived CDR1 and CDR2 are KGHSH and LQKENI. This sequence originates from a man in his 70s with urothelial cancer. V and J are TRBV18 and TRBJ2-4, with 9 bases fitting TRBD1. The sequencing here drew on PBMCs, taken around atezolizumab (anti-PD-L1) treatment. The CDR3: CASSVRDREDIQYF. The CDR3 DNA is TGTGCCAGCTCAGTCCGGGACAGGGAGGACATTCAGTACTTC.